Listed below are T cell receptor beta chains from one sample, sequenced in a study of control samples from healthy donors and cancer patients. Clones were sequenced by immunoSEQ multiplex PCR, and TCRdb holds only the in-frame ones, with some missing. The sample records more than 100,000 clones, approximately 92% being singletons. Specimen: blood. The receptors were gathered from a man aged 18 to 35 in good health. Both conserved end residues are part of each CDR3. The order of the fields is J gene, clone size, D gene, V gene, CDR3 protein, CDR3 DNA. The D gene is left open where the match is weak. The size entry is marked missing in some rows and otherwise reads once, few, many or a size class.

>TRBJ2-7|-|TRBD1|TRBV2
CASSEGTGVYEQYF
TGTGCCAGCAGTGAGGGGACAGGGGTTTACGAGCAGTACTTC
>TRBJ1-2|once|-|TRBV28
CASSRQELNYGYTF
TGTGCCAGCAGTAGACAGGAACTTAACTATGGCTACACCTTC
>TRBJ2-7|-|-|TRBV5-4
CASSLGRNSYEQYF
TGTGCCAGCAGCCTGGGACGGAACTCCTACGAGCAGTACTTC
>TRBJ1-2|-|-|TRBV27
CASSRGTGEHGYTF
TGTGCCAGCAGTAGGGGTACGGGGGAACATGGCTACACCTTC
>TRBJ1-2|-|-|TRBV21-1
CASQQVRNGYTF
TGTGCCAGCCAACAGGTTCGGAATGGCTACACCTTC
>TRBJ1-6|-|-|TRBV9
CASSVEGVGSPLHF
TGTGCCAGCAGCGTAGAAGGGGTCGGGTCACCCCTCCACTTT
>TRBJ1-1|-|-|TRBV12-5
CASGFGGMGTEAFF
TGTGCTAGTGGTTTCGGGGGCATGGGGACTGAAGCTTTCTTT
>TRBJ1-1|few|-|TRBV19
CASSPGGSRGTFF
TGTGCCAGTAGCCCCGGGGGCAGTCGAGGGACTTTCTTT
>TRBJ1-5|-|-|TRBV19
CASGAGVNQPQHF
TGTGCCAGTGGGGCAGGGGTGAATCAGCCCCAGCATTTT
>TRBJ2-3|-|TRBD2|TRBV7-2
CASSLGRGGTDTQYF
TGTGCCAGCAGCTTAGGGCGGGGGGGCACAGATACGCAGTATTTT
>TRBJ2-1|once|TRBD1|TRBV9
CASSVGGQGSYNEQFF
TGTGCCAGCAGCGTGGGGGGACAGGGCTCCTACAATGAGCAGTTCTTC
>TRBJ2-5|-|TRBD2|TRBV27
CASRKGTSQETQYF
TGTGCCAGCAGGAAAGGGACTAGCCAAGAGACCCAGTACTTC
>TRBJ2-2|-|TRBD2|TRBV9
CASSVALAGLGTGELFF
TGTGCCAGCAGCGTAGCACTAGCGGGGCTCGGCACCGGGGAGCTGTTTTTT
>TRBJ1-5|-|-|TRBV6-4
CASSQGKDQPQHF
TGTGCCAGCAGCCAGGGGAAGGATCAGCCCCAGCATTTT
>TRBJ1-5|-|TRBD1|TRBV2
CASRANRGDNQPQHF
TGTGCCAGCAGGGCGAACAGGGGGGACAATCAGCCCCAGCATTTT
>TRBJ1-1|-|TRBD1|TRBV19
CASRLDRGREAFF
TGTGCCAGTAGGCTTGACAGGGGGCGAGAAGCTTTCTTT
>TRBJ2-3|-|-|TRBV6-1
CASSENPGQSRTDTQYF
TGTGCCAGCAGTGAAAACCCCGGACAGAGCCGCACAGATACGCAGTATTTT
>TRBJ2-7|-|-|TRBV28
CASTQSTDEQYF
TGTGCCAGCACCCAATCGACAGACGAGCAGTACTTC
>TRBJ2-4|-|-|TRBV6-6
CASSRTENIQYF
TGTGCCAGCAGTCGGACGGAGAACATTCAGTACTTC
>TRBJ2-7|once|-|TRBV24-1
CATTGTESYEQYF
TGTGCCACAACCGGGACCGAATCCTACGAGCAGTACTTC
>TRBJ1-5|-|-|TRBV9
CASSAEGDHNQPQHF
TGTGCCAGCAGCGCCGAGGGGGACCACAATCAGCCCCAGCATTTT
>TRBJ2-1|few|-|TRBV2
CASILTSSYNEQFF
TGTGCCAGCATATTGACTAGCTCCTACAATGAGCAGTTCTTC
>TRBJ2-1|-|TRBD2|TRBV5-1
CASSLRLAGNEQFF
TGCGCCAGCAGCTTGCGGCTAGCGGGCAATGAGCAGTTCTTC
>TRBJ2-5|-|TRBD1|TRBV28
CASSLGTGGETQYF
TGTGCCAGCAGTCTCGGGACAGGGGGAGAGACCCAGTACTTC
>TRBJ2-5|-|-|TRBV7-9
CALWGAEETQYF
TGTGCCTTGTGGGGGGCGGAGGAGACCCAGTACTTC
>TRBJ2-1|-|-|TRBV9
CASTKWTGAGNNEQFF
TGTGCCAGCACCAAATGGACCGGGGCGGGGAACAATGAGCAGTTCTTC
>TRBJ2-5|-|-|TRBV13
CASSLRGEETQYF
TGTGCCAGCAGCTTGAGGGGAGAGGAGACCCAGTACTTC
>TRBJ1-2|-|-|TRBV28
CASSLGGGRSYGYTF
TGTGCCAGCAGTTTAGGTGGGGGGCGCAGCTATGGCTACACCTTC
>TRBJ1-5|-|TRBD1|TRBV19
CASIGRGQGSLVLEPQHF
TGTGCCAGTATCGGGAGGGGGCAGGGGAGCTTGGTTTTGGAACCCCAGCATTTT
>TRBJ1-2|-|-|TRBV29-1
CSVDLGPNEDYGYTF
TGCAGCGTTGATTTGGGACCTAACGAGGACTATGGCTACACCTTC
>TRBJ1-2|-|-|TRBV7-9
CASSLGTNYGYTF
TGTGCCAGCAGCTTAGGGACCAACTATGGCTACACCTTC
>TRBJ2-2|-|-|TRBV7-3
CASSLTPDSTGELFF
TGTGCCAGCAGCTTAACGCCGGACTCCACCGGGGAGCTGTTTTTT
>TRBJ2-7|-|TRBD1|TRBV6-4
CASRGVGQVLYEQYF
TGTGCCAGCAGGGGTGTTGGACAGGTACTTTACGAGCAGTACTTC
>TRBJ2-2|-|-|TRBV27
CASSLGPNTGELFF
TGTGCCAGCAGTTTGGGACCAAACACCGGGGAGCTGTTTTTT
>TRBJ2-3|-|TRBD2|TRBV6-5
CASSYGGTTSTDTQYF
TGTGCCAGCAGTTACGGTGGGACTACCAGCACAGATACGCAGTATTTT
>TRBJ2-5|-|-|TRBV30
CACAGQETQYF
TGTGCCTGCGCCGGGCAAGAGACCCAGTACTTC
>TRBJ2-7|-|TRBD1|TRBV6-5
CASRLYTGGSYEQYF
TGTGCCAGCAGGCTTTATACAGGGGGCTCCTACGAGCAGTACTTC
>TRBJ2-5|-|TRBD2|TRBV5-1
CASSIAGGYETQYF
TGCGCCAGCTCGATAGCGGGAGGTTATGAGACCCAGTACTTC
>TRBJ2-3|once|TRBD2|TRBV9
CASSVTSESTDTQYF
TGTGCCAGCAGCGTAACTAGCGAGAGCACAGATACGCAGTATTTT
>TRBJ2-1|-|-|TRBV18
CASSPGQSYVEQFF
TGTGCCAGCTCACCCGGACAGTCCTATGTGGAGCAGTTCTTC
>TRBJ2-1|-|-|TRBV19
CASRLRTSRGDEQFF
TGTGCCAGTAGATTAAGGACGTCCAGGGGCGATGAGCAGTTCTTC
>TRBJ1-6|-|-|TRBV5-6
CASSVPRTGNNSPLHF
TGTGCCAGCAGCGTGCCTAGGACGGGTAATAATTCACCCCTCCACTTT
>TRBJ2-5|-|-|TRBV27
CASSGPQGPQYF
TGTGCCAGCAGTGGCCCGCAGGGACCCCAGTACTTC